What follows are 7 T cell receptor beta chains derived from one specimen sequenced in a study of T cell repertoires and HLA-DP antigens. The antigens of these receptors remain unknown. Repertoires were generated with immunoSEQ multiplex PCR, while TCRdb's copy carries only in-frame clones and drops some. The data contain roughly 120,000 clones, 80% to 95% of them seen just once; the ten biggest clones take up 0.27%. Input material: CD4+ T cells from PBMCs. All receptors derive from a woman aged 18 to 35 in good health and CMV-seronegative.

CDR3: CASSPWTSGGRGSYNEQFF. The CDR3 DNA reads as TGTGCCAGCTCTCCCTGGACTAGCGGGGGCCGCGGCTCCTACAATGAGCAGTTCTTC. The gene calls are TRBV18 and TRBJ2-1; 13 nucleotides align to TRBD2. The V gene's germline CDR1 is KGHSH and CDR2 LQKENI. The CDR3 runs 19 residues. V lost 6 bases, J lost 0 bases, and 11 bases stayed unmatched.

The chain carries TRBV9 and TRBJ1-5, with D unresolved. Per germline, CDR1 SGDLS and CDR2 YYNGEE. V lost 0 bases to trimming and J lost 4 bases, with 11 bases between them. The CDR3 length is 15 residues. CDR3: CASSVEGGYNQPQHF. The CDR3 nucleotides are TGTGCCAGCAGCGTAGAAGGTGGATATAATCAGCCCCAGCATTTT.

The V gene is TRBV7-3, the J gene TRBJ2-1; TRBD2 aligns across 7 bases. The CDR3 loop spans 17 amino acids. After removal of 5 bases from V and 1 base from J, the junction contained 11 bases not matched to a gene. Germline CDR1 is SGHTA and CDR2 is FQGTGA. CDR3: CASSPRPSGQSYNEQFF. In DNA, the CDR3 is TGTGCCAGCAGCCCCCGCCCTAGCGGCCAATCCTACAATGAGCAGTTCTTC.

The chain has TRBV25-1 and TRBJ2-2; 8 bases agree with TRBD2. CDR1 MGHDK and CDR2 SYGVNS come from the germline V gene. CDR3 length equals 15 residues. Trimming removed 4 bases from V and 4 bases from J; junction bases left unmatched: 5. The CDR3 region is CASSARGGSTGELFF. CDR3 sequence (DNA): TGTGCCAGCAGTGCACGGGGGGGAAGCACCGGGGAGCTGTTTTTT.

Only one count was recorded for this clone. The chain recombines TRBV5-8 with TRBJ2-3, with a tentative D call TRBD2 (7 bases). V dropped 4 bases and J dropped 1 base, with 16 bases sitting between them. The CDR3 length is 16 residues. The germline V gene encodes CDR1 SGHTS and CDR2 YDEGEE. This CDR3 reads CASSRGALGGTDTQYF. In DNA form, the CDR3 reads TGTGCCAGCAGCCGGGGGGCCCTGGGAGGCACAGATACGCAGTATTTT.

This chain uses TRBV6-1 with TRBJ2-7; tentatively, D is TRBD2 (5 bases). CDR1 is MNHNS and CDR2 is SASEGT in the germline V gene. This CDR3 is 13 amino acids long. V gave up 2 bases and J gave up 4 bases, with 9 bases separating them. The CDR3 is CASSENRGYEQYV. Written as DNA, the CDR3 is TGTGCCAGCAGTGAAAATCGAGGGTACGAGCAGTACGTC.

V is TRBV11-3 and J is TRBJ2-1, with D possibly being TRBD2 (7 bases). Trimming removed 5 bases at V and 0 bases at J, with 17 bases between. Germline lookup yields CDR1 SGHNT and CDR2 YENEEA. CDR3 length: 17 residues. The CDR3 nucleotides read TGTGCCAGCAGCCACGGGTGGGGAGGGGGCTCCTACAATGAGCAGTTCTTC. Translated, it gives CASSHGWGGGSYNEQFF.